These T cell receptor beta chains were read from a single sample in a study of neurological immune-mediated disorders. In TCRdb, the 5' RACE reads were re-called with MiXCR into one record per CDR3 protein. Altogether some 43,000 distinct CDR3 sequences are present, roughly an eighth being singletons, with the ten largest covering around 9%. Sequenced sample: PBMCs. The receptors stem from a male donor with HTLV-1-associated myelopathy (HAM/TSP). Both conserved end residues are part of each CDR3. Clone size, where shown, is once, few, many, or a class for clones that have expanded.

v_gene,abundance,CDR3aa
TRBV20-1,medium-sized,CSGRLNTEAFF
TRBV20-1,-,CSGGTGPAYGEQFF
TRBV5-4,many,CASSLGGLLGDTEAFF
TRBV28,-,CASITGTGTNEQFF
TRBV20-1,many,CSARDSVAGGTDTQYF
TRBV7-2,many,CASSFGTGGNQPQHF
TRBV7-2,many,CASSSHTGKNYGYTF
TRBV21-1,many,CASRDTPGGGASSYNEQFF
TRBV5-1,many,CASSFRQGGNEQFF
TRBV5-1,-,CASSSRLAGVDEQFF
TRBV5-1,many,CASRGQGSDEQFF
TRBV7-2,many,CASSLFLVADTQYF
TRBV20-1,many,CSAARTGGAETQYF
TRBV27,many,CASSVLATGELFF
TRBV19,few,CASSIPGLRATGELFF
TRBV29-1,many,CSVIRDSETQYF
TRBV5-1,many,CASSPGLHTDTQYF
TRBV5-1,many,CASSLSVGQSQETQYF
TRBV7-2,many,CASSLGTGRGYTF
TRBV20-1,many,CSSERGDAPPTDTQYF
TRBV7-2,many,CASSLSRNTGELFF
TRBV5-1,-,CASSLDINNEQFF
TRBV28,medium-sized,CASSLTDSKNTEAFF
TRBV18,-,CASSPTSGGVGYEQYF
TRBV6-5,many,CASSNHAPPYRYTF
TRBV5-1,many,CASSRGAEAFF
TRBV20-1,many,CSARDAVSGELFF
TRBV5-5,many,CASSLGTVNSNQPQHF
TRBV4-2,many,CASSHEIRDRGTRQQYF
TRBV12-3/TRBV12-4,many,CASSLRGNGQPQHF
TRBV15,many,CATSTQGRGNQPQHF